The 28 T cell receptor beta chains below come from one sample, sequenced in a study of shared clonotypes between healthy human individuals. The table came from immunoSEQ multiplex PCR; TCRdb's copy has only in-frame clones and leaves some out. The table has about 380,000 clones, around 96% seen once. The sample taken for sequencing was memory CD8+ T cells sorted from blood. The subset is: CD45RO+ cells pooled with CCR7-negative TemRA cells. The receptors were gathered from a man younger than 45 in good health.

This chain connects TRBV11-1 to TRBJ2-4; weak D call: TRBD1 (5 bases). The CDR3 extends over 15 amino acids. CDR1 and CDR2 from the germline V gene are SGHAT and FQDESV (reference sequence). Trimming left V 1 base short and J 0 bases short, with 7 bases between. The chain's CDR3 is CASSLGTLAKNIQYF. The DNA for the CDR3 is TGTGCCAGCAGCTTAGGGACACTAGCCAAAAACATTCAGTACTTC.

The chain joins TRBV6-4 to TRBJ2-2; D ambiguous. The germline gives CDR1 MRHNA, CDR2 SNTAGT. This CDR3 comprises 12 residues. V gave up 3 bases and J gave up 7 bases, with 6 bases separating them. The CDR3 protein is CASSDNYGELFF. CDR3 DNA: TGTGCCAGCAGTGATAATTACGGGGAGCTGTTTTTT.

Of note for this clone: In the same sample, other DNA sequences code for this CDR3. This chain joins TRBV20-1 and TRBJ2-1; D gene unclear. V lost 1 base and J lost 6, with 4 bases in between. CDR1 and CDR2 (germline): DFQATT, SNEGSKA (reference sequence). The CDR3 runs to 11 residues. The CDR3 sequence is CSARVVNEQFF. The CDR3 DNA sequence: TGCAGTGCTAGAGTCGTCAATGAGCAGTTCTTC.

V usage is TRBV7-2 and J usage is TRBJ2-5, with TRBD2 matching 10 bases. The ends lost 4 bases at V and 4 bases at J; junction bases unmatched: 6. Looked up from germline, CDR1 is SGHTA and CDR2 is FQGNSA. The CDR3 spans 15 residues. The CDR3 region is CASSWSGRASETQYF. In nucleotides, the CDR3 is TGTGCCAGCAGCTGGAGCGGGAGGGCGTCAGAGACCCAGTACTTC.

The chain joins TRBV29-1 to TRBJ2-7; D may be TRBD2 (6 bases). The CDR3 runs to 13 residues. Germline CDR1 SQVTM, CDR2 ANQGSEA. The ends were cut back, 5 bases at V and 1 base at J, with 12 bases in the middle. CDR3 coding DNA: TGCAGCGTTTTGGGAGGCTGGTCCTACGAGCAGTACTTC. The encoded protein is CSVLGGWSYEQYF.

This chain uses TRBV7-8 with TRBJ2-1, with D maybe TRBD1 (8 bases). Germline CDR1 reads SGHVS; CDR2 reads FQNEAQ. The CDR3 consists of 12 residues. V was shortened by 6 bases and J by 7 bases, with 10 bases between the two germline ends. The CDR3 protein is CASRQGGNEQFF. The CDR3 DNA follows: TGTGCCAGCAGACAGGGGGGGAATGAGCAGTTCTTC.

This clone appeared a single time. The chain links TRBV6-4 to TRBJ1-1; weak D call: TRBD1 (6 bases). Deletions cut 4 bases from V and 4 bases from J, with 13 bases between. This CDR3 region has 14 residues. Germline CDR1 reads MRHNA; CDR2 reads SNTAGT. The CDR3 coding sequence is TGTGCCAGCAGTGCCGAGGGGGAGTCCACTGAAGCTTTCTTT. This gives the protein CASSAEGESTEAFF.

The gene calls are TRBV11-2 and TRBJ2-7; tentative D call: TRBD1 (6 bases). V was clipped by 4 bases and J by 2 bases, with 9 bases between them. Per germline, CDR1 SGHAT and CDR2 FQNNGV. The CDR3 is made up of 13 amino acids. CDR3 loop: CASSSNRAYEQYF. The DNA for the CDR3 is TGTGCCAGCAGCTCCAACAGGGCCTACGAGCAGTACTTC.

This chain connects TRBV10-3 to TRBJ2-3; 9 bases match TRBD2. The CDR3 is 15 amino acids. The germline V gene encodes CDR1 ENHRY and CDR2 SYGVKD. Trimming at V came to 2 bases and at J to 6 bases, leaving 6 bases not matched to a gene. The CDR3 sequence: CAISEVSGRRDTQYF. The CDR3 nucleotides read TGTGCCATCAGTGAGGTTAGCGGGAGAAGGGATACGCAGTATTTT.

This clone showed up just a few times. V usage is TRBV4-1 and J usage is TRBJ1-2, with D maybe TRBD1 (6 bases). This CDR3 comprises 15 residues. With 0 bases removed from V and 3 bases from J, the gap between germline ends came to 11 bases. Per germline, CDR1 MGHRA and CDR2 YSYEKL. CDR3 coding DNA: TGCGCCAGCAGCCAAGATATCGGGGGGCACTATGGCTACACCTTC. Residues: CASSQDIGGHYGYTF.

The gene calls are TRBV25-1 and TRBJ1-4; 9 bases align to TRBD1. The CDR3 spans 15 residues. Looked up from germline, CDR1 is MGHDK and CDR2 is SYGVNS. The V and J ends lost 4 bases and 3 bases, in that order; junction bases with no gene match: 3. CDR3 sequence reads: CASSAYRGPNEKLFF. The DNA of the CDR3 is TGTGCCAGCAGTGCCTACAGGGGGCCTAATGAAAAACTGTTTTTT.

This chain joins TRBV30 and TRBJ2-7; tentative D call: TRBD2 (6 bases). V lost 1 base and J lost 4, with 14 bases in between. This CDR3 has 14 amino acids. The germline gives CDR1 GTSNPN, CDR2 SVGIG (reference sequence). CDR3 in DNA: TGTGCCTGGAGTGGGGCGGGAAGTCGTTACGAGCAGTACTTC. It is translated as CAWSGAGSRYEQYF.

This clone was detected once. The chain carries TRBV5-1 and TRBJ1-4; no clear D. This CDR3 contains 14 residues. V was pared by 0 bases and J by 4 bases, with 7 bases between. The germline V gene has CDR1 SGHRS and CDR2 YFSETQ. CDR3 coding DNA: TGCGCCAGCAGCTTGGAAGGCGGTAATGAAAAACTGTTTTTT. This sequence encodes CASSLEGGNEKLFF.

The chain carries TRBV4-2 and TRBJ2-7; tentatively, D is TRBD2 (6 bases). The CDR3 consists of 16 residues. V lost 0 bases and J lost 2, with 14 bases in between. Germline CDR1 is LGHNA and CDR2 is YNFKEQ. In DNA, the CDR3 is TGTGCCAGCAGCCAAGATCAGAATAGCGGAGCCTACGAGCAGTACTTC. It codes for CASSQDQNSGAYEQYF.

J is TRBJ1-2 and V is TRBV27; TRBD1 agrees at 7 bases. CDR1 and CDR2 from the germline V gene are MNHEY and SMNVEV (reference sequence). The ends lost 6 bases at V and 2 bases at J; junction bases unmatched: 9. The CDR3 runs 15 residues. CDR3 DNA: TGTGCCAGCAGCCCCCCATACAGGGGCAACTATGGCTACACCTTC. Translation: CASSPPYRGNYGYTF.

The V gene is TRBV19, the J gene TRBJ2-5; D is unclear. From germline, CDR1 is LNHDA and CDR2 SQIVND (reference sequence). This CDR3 is 11 amino acids long. Trimming pared 4 bases from V and 4 bases from J, leaving 4 bases between. CDR3 loop: CASSNGETQYF. The CDR3 nucleotides read TGTGCCAGTAGTAATGGAGAGACCCAGTACTTC. Combining the CDR3 with reference TRBV19 and TRBJ2-5 gives the whole variable domain DGGITQSPKYLFRKEGQNVTLSCEQNLNHDAMYWYRQDPGQGLRLIYYSQIVNDFQKGDIAEGYSVSREKKESFPLTVTSAQKNPTAFYLCASSNGETQYFGPGTRLLVL.

A note on this clone: This sample also contains other DNA sequences that code for the same CDR3. V gene TRBV18 combines with J gene TRBJ2-7; 7 bases are shared with TRBD2. The V and J ends lost 3 bases and 0 bases, in that order; junction bases with no gene match: 5. Per the germline V gene, CDR1 is KGHSH and CDR2 is LQKENI. This CDR3 is built from 15 residues. DNA for the CDR3: TGTGCCAGCTCACCGTTAGCGGGCAGCTCCTACGAGCAGTACTTC. Translated: CASSPLAGSSYEQYF.

V and J are TRBV18 and TRBJ2-7; D is possibly TRBD2 (6 bases). The germline CDR1 and CDR2 sequences are KGHSH and LQKENI. The CDR3 is made up of 13 amino acids. Trimming shortened V by 3 bases and J by 1 base, and 7 bases separated the two germline ends. CDR3 residues: CASSPGLSYEQYF. CDR3 DNA: TGTGCCAGCTCACCGGGACTTTCCTACGAGCAGTACTTC.

V gene TRBV4-2 combines with J gene TRBJ2-2, with 14 bases fitting TRBD2. Germline CDR1 is LGHNA and CDR2 is YNFKEQ. The CDR3 runs 18 residues. Trimming at V came to 2 bases and at J to 7 bases, leaving 9 bases not matched to a gene. The chain's CDR3 is CASSQNTGLAGGLGELFF. CDR3 bases: TGTGCCAGCAGCCAAAATACCGGACTAGCGGGAGGTCTCGGGGAGCTGTTTTTT.

J is TRBJ1-5 and V is TRBV19; possible D gene TRBD1, 6 bases. Germline V CDR1 and CDR2: LNHDA, SQIVND (reference sequence). There are 15 residues in the CDR3. V lost 9 bases and J lost 5, with 20 bases in between. Here the CDR3 reads CARSPRGGFDQPQHF. CDR3 DNA: TGTGCCAGGAGTCCCAGGGGAGGGTTCGATCAGCCCCAGCATTTT.

As to this clone: The sample holds other DNA sequences that translate to the same CDR3. This rearrangement joins TRBV9 to TRBJ2-7; D is ambiguous. This CDR3 has 12 amino acids. V shed 3 bases and J shed 0 bases, with 4 bases lying between them. CDR1 is SGDLS, CDR2 YYNGEE, per germline. The CDR3 spells CASSGSSYEQYF. The CDR3 bases are TGTGCCAGCAGCGGGAGCTCCTACGAGCAGTACTTC.

The rearrangement links TRBV5-1 to TRBJ2-7; D is unresolved. The CDR3 runs to 15 residues. Trimming took 7 bases from V and 2 from J, leaving 19 bases between them. Germline CDR1 SGHRS, CDR2 YFSETQ. Here the CDR3 DNA reads TGCGCCAGCTCAACCCTATACAGTTTACCCTACGAGCAGTACTTC. Its translation is CASSTLYSLPYEQYF.

J is TRBJ2-1 and V is TRBV5-1, with 9 bases aligning to TRBD2. CDR1 SGHRS and CDR2 YFSETQ come from the germline V gene. Trimming took 0 bases from V and 4 from J; bases not matched to a gene: 11. This CDR3 has 18 amino acids. Here the CDR3 DNA reads TGCGCCAGCAGCTTGGCGATAGGGTTGGGACTAGCATACAATGAGCAGTTCTTC. This sequence encodes CASSLAIGLGLAYNEQFF.

The chain has TRBV21-1 and TRBJ1-2; no check of the table's D call, TRBD1, against the DNA was made. TRBV21-1 is designated a pseudogene. The CDR3 is made up of 12 amino acids. CDR3 bases: TGTGCCAGCAGCAACCAGGTCTTTGGCTACACCTTC. Protein sequence: CASSNQVFGYTF.

This sequence joins TRBV27 and TRBJ2-7; D gene uncertain. Germline V CDR1 and CDR2: MNHEY, SMNVEV (reference sequence). This CDR3 has 15 amino acids. V lost 6 bases and J 2 bases, leaving 17 bases between the germline ends. CDR3 DNA: TGTGCCAGCAGCCCCGGACCCAGAACCCCCTACGAGCAGTACTTC. Protein: CASSPGPRTPYEQYF.

This sequence joins TRBV28 and TRBJ2-5, with 8 bases lining up with TRBD2. Losses at the gene ends were 6 bases for V and 2 bases for J; bases not matched to a gene: 5. The CDR3 has 14 amino acids. Germline CDR1 and CDR2: MDHEN and SYDVKM. CDR3 loop: CASRNRGGQETQYF. The CDR3 DNA sequence: TGTGCCAGCAGAAACCGCGGGGGGCAAGAGACCCAGTACTTC.

The chain is built from TRBV11-3 and TRBJ2-2; 10 bases fit TRBD1. This CDR3 comprises 16 residues. Germline loops: CDR1 SGHNT, CDR2 YENEEA. Trimming cost V 3 bases and J 5 bases; bases outside gene matches: 6. CDR3 region: CASSLTGTGVTGELFF. The CDR3 DNA is TGTGCCAGCAGCTTGACCGGGACAGGGGTAACCGGGGAGCTGTTTTTT. Drawing the rest from reference TRBV11-3 and TRBJ2-2, the complete variable domain is EAGVVQSPRYKIIEKKQPVAFWCNPISGHNTLYWYLQNLGQGPELLIRYENEEAVDDSQLPKDRFSAERLKGVDSTLKIQPAELGDSAVYLCASSLTGTGVTGELFFGEGSRLTVL.

The rearrangement joins TRBV4-1 to TRBJ2-1; the match to TRBD2 covers 8 bases. J was trimmed by 0 bases and V by 0 bases; bases with no gene match: 7. Germline lookup yields CDR1 MGHRA and CDR2 YSYEKL. This CDR3 is 18 amino acids long. CDR3 bases: TGCGCCAGCAGCCAAGAGTACCTCACTAGCGGCTCCTACAATGAGCAGTTCTTC. It encodes CASSQEYLTSGSYNEQFF.